The clone carrying this TCR beta chain was counted between two and nine times. Repertoires were generated with immunoSEQ multiplex PCR, while TCRdb's copy carries only in-frame clones and drops some. In the table there are 130,000 to 150,000 clones, 87% of which are singletons. The data were obtained in a study of blood T cell repertoires in COVID-19. The cohort comprised adults aged roughly 18 to 100 years residing in 20 to 30 US areas. Sequencing used PBMCs or T cells enriched from blood (not recorded which). The sequence derives from a man aged 55 to 70 who had recovered from COVID-19.

CDR3: CASSQGVSREAPQFF. Here the CDR3 DNA reads TGTGCCAGCAGCCAAGGTGTAAGTCGGGAGGCACCGCAGTTCTTC. The rearrangement joins TRBV3-1 (or the pseudogene TRBV3-2) to TRBJ2-1, with 7 nucleotides matching TRBD2. The germline gives CDR1 LGHDT, CDR2 YNNKEL (reference sequence). Trimming took 1 base from V and 12 from J; bases not matched to a gene: 12. The length of the CDR3 is 15 residues.